A single sample is the source of the 32 T cell receptor beta chains below, sequenced in a study of long-term antiretroviral therapy in people with HIV (dated by TCRdb to 2022 to 2024). The immunoSEQ hsTCRB v3.0 assay was used at survey level resolution for TRB variable region sequencing. TCRdb re-hosts the immuneACCESS table, in-frame sequences only. Its copies lack some clones; in the studies checked, an unresolved V gene accounts for under half of them, and the cause for the rest is not known. The sample table shows some 40,000 clones, and roughly nine tenths are seen once. Of the sample, around 4% falls within the top ten clones. The starting material was unsorted PBMCs, obtained 1.2 years after starting antiretroviral therapy. These receptors were obtained from a woman in her forties or fifties with HIV.

The chain recombines TRBV5-6 with TRBJ1-2; weak D call: TRBD1 (6 bases). The CDR3 has 16 amino acids. Germline CDR1 is SGHDT and CDR2 is YYEEEE. V lost 2 bases and J lost 3, with 17 bases in between. The CDR3 loop is CASSFTGGRSDYGYTF. The CDR3 DNA follows: TGTGCCAGCAGCTTCACCGGGGGGCGGAGTGACTATGGCTACACCTTC. Full variable domain (missing parts from reference TRBV5-6 and TRBJ1-2): DAGVTQSPTHLIKTRGQQVTLRCSPKSGHDTVSWYQQALGQGPQFIFQYYEEEERQRGNFPDRFSGHQFPNYSSELNVNALLLGDSALYLCASSFTGGRSDYGYTFGSGTRLTVV.

The chain has TRBV7-6 and TRBJ2-3; 7 nucleotides match TRBD2. The germline V gene encodes CDR1 SGHVS and CDR2 FNYEAQ. V dropped 5 bases and J dropped 2; count of bases not matched to a gene: 7. The CDR3 runs 15 residues. CDR3 residues: CASSRSGTNTDTQYF. As DNA, the CDR3 is TGTGCCAGCAGCCGATCCGGGACTAACACAGATACGCAGTATTTT.

V gene TRBV4-1 combines with J gene TRBJ1-2; 7 bases are shared with TRBD1. Looked up from germline, CDR1 is MGHRA and CDR2 is YSYEKL. J gave up 5 bases and V 4 bases, and 10 bases lay outside the gene matches. The CDR3 spans 15 residues. CDR3 sequence reads: CASSPIGTAPYGYTF. CDR3 DNA: TGCGCCAGCAGCCCTATCGGGACAGCCCCGTATGGCTACACCTTC.

This clone was detected a few times. The chain couples TRBV6-5 to TRBJ1-5, with D unresolved. This CDR3 is 13 amino acids long. V lost 8 bases to trimming and J lost 4 bases, with 12 bases between them. The germline V gene encodes CDR1 MNHEY and CDR2 SVGAGI. The CDR3 region has the DNA TGTGCCAGCTCAACAGCGCCGAATCAGCCCCAGCATTTT. Its translation is CASSTAPNQPQHF.

The chain employs TRBV19 and TRBJ2-1, with TRBD1 matching over 7 bases. The CDR3 is made up of 16 amino acids. The trim removed 1 base at V and 0 bases at J, leaving 3 bases unmatched. From germline, CDR1 is LNHDA and CDR2 SQIVND (reference sequence). CDR3 loop: CASSIVGQVSYNEQFF. The CDR3 DNA is TGTGCCAGTAGTATAGTAGGACAGGTCTCCTACAATGAGCAGTTCTTC. The whole variable domain, remainder taken from reference TRBV19 and TRBJ2-1, is DGGITQSPKYLFRKEGQNVTLSCEQNLNHDAMYWYRQDPGQGLRLIYYSQIVNDFQKGDIAEGYSVSREKKESFPLTVTSAQKNPTAFYLCASSIVGQVSYNEQFFGPGTRLTVL.

The V call is TRBV9, the J call TRBJ1-1; possible D gene TRBD1, 5 bases. Germline values: CDR1 SGDLS, CDR2 YYNGEE. With 0 bases removed from V and 3 bases from J, the gap between germline ends came to 9 bases. The CDR3 has 14 amino acids. CDR3 nucleotide sequence: TGTGCCAGCAGCGTAGCTTTCAGGGACACTGAAGCTTTCTTT. The encoded protein is CASSVAFRDTEAFF.

The chain links TRBV18 to TRBJ2-2; 8 bases are a match to TRBD1. V lost 0 bases to trimming and J lost 4 bases; unmatched junction nucleotides: 1. The CDR3 has 15 amino acids. The germline V gene has CDR1 KGHSH and CDR2 LQKENI. DNA for the CDR3: TGTGCCAGCTCACCACCCGACAGGGGCACCGGGGAGCTGTTTTTT. Its protein product is CASSPPDRGTGELFF.

The chain couples TRBV7-9 to TRBJ1-4, with 10 bases identical to TRBD1. The V and J ends lost 6 bases and 7 bases, in that order; junction bases with no gene match: 5. CDR1 is SEHNR and CDR2 is FQNEAQ in the germline V gene (reference sequence). The CDR3 covers 14 residues. CDR3 nucleotides: TGTGCCAGCAGTCCGGGACAGGGGATTGAAAAACTGTTTTTT. As protein: CASSPGQGIEKLFF.

The CDR3 sequence is CASSPSGRQDRPETQYF. The CDR3 coding sequence is TGTGCCAGCAGTCCTAGCGGGAGACAGGATCGACCGGAGACCCAGTACTTC. The chain carries TRBV11-2 and TRBJ2-5; TRBD2 agrees at 10 bases. The germline V gene encodes CDR1 SGHAT and CDR2 FQNNGV. Trimming removed 6 bases from V and 5 bases from J; junction bases left unmatched: 15. The CDR3 spans 17 residues.

The DNA of the CDR3 is TGCGCCAGCAGCCAAACAGGACTTTACACTGAAGCTTTCTTT. Residues: CASSQTGLYTEAFF. The chain has TRBV4-1 and TRBJ1-1; TRBD1 is a possible D gene (5 bases). The germline V gene has CDR1 MGHRA and CDR2 YSYEKL. This CDR3 is 14 amino acids long. The V and J ends lost 2 bases and 3 bases respectively, with 10 bases between them.

The chain joins TRBV10-3 to TRBJ2-7; D uncertain. Germline CDR1 and CDR2: ENHRY and SYGVKD. The CDR3 covers 13 residues. Deletions cut 4 bases from V and 2 bases from J, with 9 bases between. The CDR3, as DNA: TGTGCCATCAGTGTACCTGGGGCCTACGAGCAGTACTTC. Its protein is CAISVPGAYEQYF.

The V and J genes are TRBV5-1 and TRBJ1-2; weak D call: TRBD1 (5 bases). V lost 5 bases and J lost 7, with 24 bases in between. The CDR3 totals 16 residues. The germline V gene has CDR1 SGHRS and CDR2 YFSETQ. This chain's CDR3 is CASRPGLLSGGGGYTF. In DNA, the CDR3 is TGCGCCAGCAGGCCGGGGCTACTGTCGGGGGGTGGTGGCTACACCTTC.

This clone came up a few times. The chain joins TRBV5-1 to TRBJ2-5, with 11 bases matching TRBD2. The J segment lost 5 bases and the V segment lost 4 bases, leaving 13 bases of the junction unmatched. CDR3 size: 17 residues. CDR1 SGHRS and CDR2 YFSETQ come from the germline V gene. This CDR3 reads CASSPGTSGGTWETQYF. Here the CDR3 DNA reads TGCGCCAGCAGCCCGGGGACTAGCGGCGGGACTTGGGAGACCCAGTACTTC.

The chain joins TRBV6-6 to TRBJ1-3, with D maybe TRBD1 (6 bases). Germline CDR1 reads MNHNY; CDR2 reads SVGAGI (reference sequence). CDR3 size: 16 residues. V lost 4 bases and J lost 0, with 13 bases in between. The DNA for the CDR3 is TGTGCCAGCAGTTTCAGGGGTACCAACTCTGGAAACACCATATATTTT. Protein product: CASSFRGTNSGNTIYF.

This sequence joins TRBV4-3 and TRBJ2-3; 7 bases agree with TRBD2. Losses at the gene ends were 1 base for V and 6 bases for J; bases not matched to a gene: 4. Germline values: CDR1 LGHNA, CDR2 YSLEER. The CDR3 loop spans 14 amino acids. The CDR3 sequence is CASSQGLAGDTQYF. The CDR3 DNA reads TGCGCCAGCAGCCAAGGACTAGCAGGGGATACGCAGTATTTT.

In its sample, this clone is medium-sized. This chain links TRBV16 with TRBJ1-1; perhaps TRBD1 as D (6 bases). The CDR3 runs 13 residues. CDR1 is KGHSY and CDR2 is FQNENV in the germline V gene. V dropped 4 bases and J dropped 2 bases, with 8 bases sitting between them. CDR3 region: CASSRGGNTEAFF. The CDR3 nucleotides read TGTGCCAGCAGCCGGGGGGGCAACACTGAAGCTTTCTTT.

V and J are TRBV29-1 and TRBJ1-1; 7 bases match TRBD1. This CDR3 spans 13 amino acids. Germline CDR1 reads SQVTM; CDR2 reads ANQGSEA. With V trimmed by 1 base and J by 6 bases, 5 bases remained unmatched. The CDR3 region is CSVEGQGRAEAFF. Here the CDR3 DNA reads TGCAGCGTTGAAGGACAGGGTAGGGCTGAAGCTTTCTTT.

The chain couples TRBV7-8 to TRBJ1-1; D unresolved. V lost 6 bases and J lost 0, with 8 bases in between. CDR3 length: 13 residues. The V gene's germline CDR1 is SGHVS and CDR2 FQNEAQ. The CDR3: CASRNMLNTEAFF. The CDR3 DNA sequence: TGTGCCAGCAGGAATATGCTGAACACTGAAGCTTTCTTT.

The genes are TRBV6-6 and TRBJ1-4, with D possibly matching TRBD1 (6 bases). Trimming left V 2 bases short and J 6 bases short, with 10 bases between. This CDR3 has 14 amino acids. Per germline, CDR1 MNHNY and CDR2 SVGAGI (reference sequence). CDR3: CASSYQGPYEKLFF. CDR3 bases: TGTGCCAGCAGTTACCAGGGGCCATATGAAAAACTGTTTTTT.

The rearrangement joins TRBV10-3 to TRBJ1-2; possible D gene TRBD1, 5 bases. The germline gives CDR1 ENHRY, CDR2 SYGVKD. The V end lost 4 bases, the J end lost 4 bases, and 16 bases lay between the germline ends. CDR3 length: 15 amino acids. In nucleotides, the CDR3 is TGTGCCATCAGTGTCGGTGGGGACGGGGGCTATGGCTACACCTTC. Encoded protein: CAISVGGDGGYGYTF.

The chain joins TRBV2 to TRBJ1-2, with 10 positions matching TRBD1. Trimming took 5 bases from V and 6 from J; bases not matched to a gene: 3. Germline CDR1 reads SNHLY; CDR2 reads FYNNEI. The CDR3 covers 13 residues. As DNA, the CDR3 is TGTGCCAGCAGTAGGGACAGGGGCGATGGCTACACCTTC. Its translation is CASSRDRGDGYTF. Variable domain in full (rest from reference TRBV2 and TRBJ1-2): EPEVTQTPSHQVTQMGQEVILRCVPISNHLYFYWYRQILGQKVEFLVSFYNNEISEKSEIFDDQFSVERPDGSNFTLKIRSTKLEDSAMYFCASSRDRGDGYTFGSGTRLTVV.

DNA of the CDR3: TGCAGTGCCACAATCGTTCTGCGGGGCGAGCAGTACTTC. Translating gives CSATIVLRGEQYF. The rearrangement links TRBV29-1 to TRBJ2-7; perhaps TRBD2 as D (6 bases). Germline V gene data show CDR1 as SQVTM and CDR2 as ANQGSEA. The CDR3 runs 13 residues.

This chain connects TRBV6-1 to TRBJ1-5; D remains ambiguous. V was trimmed by 5 bases and J by 4 bases, leaving 9 bases between them. The CDR3 totals 13 residues. Germline CDR1 MNHNS, CDR2 SASEGT. The CDR3 region is CASSSELNQPQHF. CDR3 sequence (DNA): TGTGCCAGCAGTTCAGAATTAAATCAGCCCCAGCATTTT.

The J gene is TRBJ1-2, the V gene TRBV2, with 7 nucleotides matching TRBD1. Germline values: CDR1 SNHLY, CDR2 FYNNEI. V shed 1 base, J shed 0 bases, and the junction held 2 bases outside the gene matches. This CDR3 comprises 15 residues. The CDR3 coding sequence is TGTGCCAGCAGTGAAGGCGGGACAGCTAACTATGGCTACACCTTC. This translates into CASSEGGTANYGYTF.

This clone was observed once. The chain joins TRBV5-4 to TRBJ1-1; possibly TRBD1 for D (6 bases). Germline V lookup: CDR1 SGHNT, CDR2 YYREEE (reference sequence). Trimming cost V 3 bases and J 1 base, with 13 bases left between them. This CDR3 region has 15 residues. In DNA, the CDR3 is TGTGCCAGCAGCTCCCCGGACAGACCGAACACTGAAGCTTTCTTT. Translating gives CASSSPDRPNTEAFF.

The V gene is TRBV30, the J gene TRBJ2-1, with 8 positions matching TRBD2. The J segment lost 2 bases and the V segment lost 5 bases, leaving 5 bases of the junction unmatched. Per germline, CDR1 GTSNPN and CDR2 SVGIG (reference sequence). This CDR3 is built from 14 residues. The CDR3 coding sequence is TGTGCCTGGGACTCGGGGGGGCCCTACAATGAGCAGTTCTTC. Amino acids: CAWDSGGPYNEQFF. The entire variable domain, with the rest obtained from reference TRBV30 and TRBJ2-1, is as follows: SQTIHQWPATLVQPVGSPLSLECTVEGTSNPNLYWYRQAAGRGLQLLFYSVGIGQISSEVPQNLSASRPQDRQFILSSKKLLLSDSGFYLCAWDSGGPYNEQFFGPGTRLTVL.

This sequence joins TRBV30 and TRBJ1-3, with 8 bases that match TRBD1. The CDR3 length is 16 residues. V lost 0 bases and J lost 0; bases outside the gene matches: 4. Per germline, CDR1 GTSNPN and CDR2 SVGIG (reference sequence). This CDR3 reads CAWSVAGGFSGNTIYF. The CDR3 bases are TGTGCCTGGAGTGTAGCAGGGGGCTTCTCTGGAAACACCATATATTTT.

The chain is built from TRBV18 and TRBJ1-5; 8 positions match TRBD1. CDR1 and CDR2 from the germline V gene are KGHSH and LQKENI. Losses at the gene ends were 6 bases for V and 2 bases for J; bases not matched to a gene: 6. This CDR3 contains 15 residues. The CDR3 DNA is TGTGCCAGCTCCCAAGGACAGGGAGGCAATCAGCCCCAGCATTTT. Its translation: CASSQGQGGNQPQHF.

J is TRBJ1-4 and V is TRBV6-6; 7 nucleotides match TRBD1. CDR1 and CDR2 from the germline V gene are MNHNY and SVGAGI (reference sequence). Trimming cost V 8 bases and J 8 bases; bases outside gene matches: 5. This CDR3 contains 12 residues. In DNA form, the CDR3 reads TGTGCCAGCCGACAGGGAAACGAAAAACTGTTTTTT. This encodes CASRQGNEKLFF.

This chain connects TRBV6-1 to TRBJ1-1; D possibly corresponds to TRBD1 (6 bases). This CDR3 contains 14 residues. The germline V gene encodes CDR1 MNHNS and CDR2 SASEGT. V lost 2 bases and J 5 bases, leaving 12 bases between the germline ends. In nucleotides, the CDR3 is TGTGCCAGCAGTGAACAATTCACAGGGACTGAAGCTTTCTTT. Amino acid sequence: CASSEQFTGTEAFF.

V and J are TRBV6-1 and TRBJ2-7, with TRBD1 as a possible D gene (6 bases). The CDR3 has 14 amino acids. Trimming shortened V by 2 bases and J by 7 bases, and 15 bases separated the two germline ends. Germline CDR1 and CDR2: MNHNS and SASEGT. The CDR3 DNA reads as TGTGCCAGCAGTGAAAGACAGGCCTTGGGGGAGCAGTACTTC. Residues: CASSERQALGEQYF.

The chain uses TRBV30 and TRBJ2-7; D is unclear. The V end lost 3 bases, the J end lost 3 bases, and 6 bases lay between the germline ends. The germline CDR1 and CDR2 sequences are GTSNPN and SVGIG (reference sequence). The CDR3 spans 11 residues. The CDR3 sequence is CAWSPGYEQYF. The CDR3 coding sequence is TGTGCCTGGAGCCCAGGCTACGAGCAGTACTTC. The entire variable domain, with the rest obtained from reference TRBV30 and TRBJ2-7, is as follows: SQTIHQWPATLVQPVGSPLSLECTVEGTSNPNLYWYRQAAGRGLQLLFYSVGIGQISSEVPQNLSASRPQDRQFILSSKKLLLSDSGFYLCAWSPGYEQYFGPGTRLTVT.